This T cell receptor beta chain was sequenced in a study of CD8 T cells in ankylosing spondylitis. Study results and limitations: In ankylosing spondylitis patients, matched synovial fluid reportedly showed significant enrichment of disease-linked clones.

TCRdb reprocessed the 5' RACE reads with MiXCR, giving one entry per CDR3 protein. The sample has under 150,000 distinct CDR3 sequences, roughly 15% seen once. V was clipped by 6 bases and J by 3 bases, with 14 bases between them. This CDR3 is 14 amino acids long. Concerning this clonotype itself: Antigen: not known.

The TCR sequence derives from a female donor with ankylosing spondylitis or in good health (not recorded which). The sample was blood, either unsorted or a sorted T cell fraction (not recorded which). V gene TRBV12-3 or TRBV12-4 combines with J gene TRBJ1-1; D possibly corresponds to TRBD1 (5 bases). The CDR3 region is CASSPGWGHTEAFF. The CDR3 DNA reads TGTGCCAGCAGCCCAGGGTGGGGCCACACTGAAGCTTTCTTT.